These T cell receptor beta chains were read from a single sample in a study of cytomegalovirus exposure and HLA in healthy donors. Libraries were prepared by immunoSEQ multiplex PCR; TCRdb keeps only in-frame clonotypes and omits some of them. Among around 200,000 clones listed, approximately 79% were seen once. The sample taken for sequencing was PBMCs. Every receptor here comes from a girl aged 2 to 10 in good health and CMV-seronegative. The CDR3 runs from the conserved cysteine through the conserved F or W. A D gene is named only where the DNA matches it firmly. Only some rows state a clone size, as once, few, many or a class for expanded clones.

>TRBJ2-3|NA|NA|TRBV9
CASSVVGGDTDTQYF
TGTGCCAGCAGCGTAGTAGGGGGGGACACAGATACGCAGTATTTT
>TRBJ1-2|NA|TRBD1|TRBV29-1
CSVPKDRDLGGYTF
TGCAGCGTCCCCAAGGACAGGGACCTAGGCGGCTACACCTTC
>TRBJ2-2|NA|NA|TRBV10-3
CAISDRGDTGELFF
TGTGCCATCAGTGATCGGGGTGACACCGGGGAGCTGTTTTTT
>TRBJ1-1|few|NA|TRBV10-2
CASSESIGGRNTEAFF
TGCGCCAGCAGTGAGTCGATCGGGGGGCGGAACACTGAAGCTTTCTTT
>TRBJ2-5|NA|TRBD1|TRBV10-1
CASSESTRGETQYF
TGCGCCAGCAGTGAGTCTACCAGGGGGGAGACCCAGTACTTC
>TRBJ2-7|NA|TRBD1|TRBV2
CASTFDRGTYEQYF
TGTGCCAGCACGTTTGACAGGGGGACGTACGAGCAGTACTTC
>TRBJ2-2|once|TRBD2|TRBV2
CASSATSRDTGELFF
TGTGCCAGCAGTGCGACTAGCAGAGACACCGGGGAGCTGTTTTTT
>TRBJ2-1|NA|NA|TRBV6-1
CASAESYNEQFF
TGTGCCAGCGCAGAATCCTACAATGAGCAGTTCTTC
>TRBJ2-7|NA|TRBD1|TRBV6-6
CASSPGTGRAGYEQYF
TGTGCCAGCAGTCCCGGGACAGGGCGGGCTGGCTACGAGCAGTACTTC
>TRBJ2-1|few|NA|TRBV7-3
CASSPKPGNEQFF
TGTGCCAGCAGCCCTAAGCCGGGGAATGAGCAGTTCTTC
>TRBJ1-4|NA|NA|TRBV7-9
CASSLENEKLFF
TGTGCCAGCAGCTTGGAGAATGAAAAACTGTTTTTT
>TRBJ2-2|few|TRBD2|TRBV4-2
CASSQDQAGGYTGELFF
TGTGCCAGCAGCCAAGATCAGGCGGGGGGATACACCGGGGAGCTGTTTTTT
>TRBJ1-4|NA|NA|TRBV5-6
CASSLGDFTYATNEKLFF
TGTGCCAGCAGCTTGGGGGACTTTACTTACGCAACTAATGAAAAACTGTTTTTT
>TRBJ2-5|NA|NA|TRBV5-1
CASSSPRGAGETQYF
TGCGCCAGCAGCTCCCCCAGGGGGGCCGGGGAGACCCAGTACTTC
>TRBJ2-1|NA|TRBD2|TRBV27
CASSLSGSSYNEQFF
TGTGCCAGCAGTTTGAGCGGGAGCTCCTACAATGAGCAGTTCTTC
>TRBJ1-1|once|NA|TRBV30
CAWSFRRTEAFF
TGTGCCTGGAGTTTCCGGAGAACTGAAGCTTTCTTT
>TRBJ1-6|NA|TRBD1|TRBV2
CASRDRGSQMGNSPLHF
TGTGCCAGCCGGGACAGGGGATCCCAGATGGGTAATTCACCCCTCCACTTT
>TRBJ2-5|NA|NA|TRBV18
CASSPVQETQYF
TGTGCCAGCTCACCCGTACAAGAGACCCAGTACTTC